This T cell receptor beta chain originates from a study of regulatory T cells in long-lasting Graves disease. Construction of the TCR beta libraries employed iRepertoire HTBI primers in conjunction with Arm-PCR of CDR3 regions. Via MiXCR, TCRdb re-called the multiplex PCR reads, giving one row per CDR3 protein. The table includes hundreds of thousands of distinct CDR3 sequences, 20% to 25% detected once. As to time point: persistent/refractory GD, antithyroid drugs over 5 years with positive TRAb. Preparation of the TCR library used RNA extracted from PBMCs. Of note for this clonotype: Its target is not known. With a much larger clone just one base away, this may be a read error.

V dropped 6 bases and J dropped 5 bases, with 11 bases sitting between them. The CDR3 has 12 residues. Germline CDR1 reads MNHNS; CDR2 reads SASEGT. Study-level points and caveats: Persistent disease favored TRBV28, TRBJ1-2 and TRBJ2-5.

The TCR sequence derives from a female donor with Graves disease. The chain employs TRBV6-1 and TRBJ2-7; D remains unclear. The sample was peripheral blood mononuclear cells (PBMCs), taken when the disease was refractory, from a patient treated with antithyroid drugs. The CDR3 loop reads CASRPTGNEQYF. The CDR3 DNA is TGTGCCAGCAGACCAACTGGGAACGAGCAGTACTTC.